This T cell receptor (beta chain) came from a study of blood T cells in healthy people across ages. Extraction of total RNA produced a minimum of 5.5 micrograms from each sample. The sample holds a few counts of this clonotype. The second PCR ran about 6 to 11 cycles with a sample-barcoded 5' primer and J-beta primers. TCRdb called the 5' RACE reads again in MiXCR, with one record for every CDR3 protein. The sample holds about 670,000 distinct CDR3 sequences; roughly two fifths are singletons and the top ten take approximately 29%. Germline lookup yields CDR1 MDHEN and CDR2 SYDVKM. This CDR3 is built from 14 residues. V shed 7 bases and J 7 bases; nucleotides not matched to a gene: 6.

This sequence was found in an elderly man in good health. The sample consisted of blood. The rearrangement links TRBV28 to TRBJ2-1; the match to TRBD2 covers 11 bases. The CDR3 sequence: CASKTSGSWNEQFF. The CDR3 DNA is TGTGCCAGCAAAACTAGCGGGAGTTGGAATGAGCAGTTCTTC.